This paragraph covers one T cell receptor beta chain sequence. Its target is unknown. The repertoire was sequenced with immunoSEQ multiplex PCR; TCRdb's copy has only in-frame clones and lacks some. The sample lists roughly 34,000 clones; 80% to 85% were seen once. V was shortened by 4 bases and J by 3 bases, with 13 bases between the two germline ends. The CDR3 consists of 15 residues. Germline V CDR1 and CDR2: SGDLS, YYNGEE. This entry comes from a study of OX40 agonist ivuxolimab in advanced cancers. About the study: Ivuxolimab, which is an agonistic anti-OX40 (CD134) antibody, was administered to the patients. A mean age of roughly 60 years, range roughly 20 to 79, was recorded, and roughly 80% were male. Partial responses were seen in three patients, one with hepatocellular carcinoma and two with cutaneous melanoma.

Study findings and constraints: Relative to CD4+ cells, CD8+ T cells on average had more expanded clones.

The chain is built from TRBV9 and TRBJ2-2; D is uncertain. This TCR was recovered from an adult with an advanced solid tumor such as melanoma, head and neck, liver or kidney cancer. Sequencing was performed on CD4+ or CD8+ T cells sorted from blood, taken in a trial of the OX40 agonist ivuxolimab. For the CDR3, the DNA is TGTGCCAGCAGCCCGCGGCGTTCGTACACCGGGGAGCTGTTTTTT. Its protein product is CASSPRRSYTGELFF.